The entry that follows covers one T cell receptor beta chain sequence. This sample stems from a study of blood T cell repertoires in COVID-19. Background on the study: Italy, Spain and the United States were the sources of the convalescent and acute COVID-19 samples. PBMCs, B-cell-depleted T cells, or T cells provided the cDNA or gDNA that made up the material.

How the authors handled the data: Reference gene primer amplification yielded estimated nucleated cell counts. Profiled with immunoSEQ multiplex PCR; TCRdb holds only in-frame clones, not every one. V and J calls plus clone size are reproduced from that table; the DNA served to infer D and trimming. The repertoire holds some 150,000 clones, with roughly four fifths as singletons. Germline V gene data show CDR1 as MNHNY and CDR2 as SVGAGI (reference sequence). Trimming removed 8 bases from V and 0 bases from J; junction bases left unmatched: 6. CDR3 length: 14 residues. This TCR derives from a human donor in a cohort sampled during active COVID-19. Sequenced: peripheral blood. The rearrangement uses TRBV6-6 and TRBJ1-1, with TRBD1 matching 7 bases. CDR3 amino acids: CASVNRGMNTEAFF. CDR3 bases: TGTGCCAGCGTTAACAGGGGCATGAACACTGAAGCTTTCTTT.